The clone carrying this T cell receptor beta chain was seen a few times. Its antigen is unknown. This sample stems from a study of radiotherapy plus CTLA-4 blockade in lung cancer. The wider study: Objective responses emerged in under 20% of patients, and roughly 32% attained disease control. Study-level findings and limits: After radiotherapy and ipilimumab, tumor-derived clones expanded in peripheral blood.

Assay: immunoSEQ multiplex PCR; the TCRdb copy retains only in-frame clones and omits some. The sample has 48,000 or so clones, 80% to 90% seen once. Germline V gene lookup returns CDR1 MDHEN and CDR2 SYDVKM. After removal of 6 bases from V and 3 bases from J, the junction contained 8 bases not matched to a gene. The CDR3 loop spans 17 amino acids. This TCR was recovered from a human donor with non-small cell lung cancer whose response to radiotherapy plus ipilimumab could not be evaluated. The chain links TRBV28 to TRBJ2-6; 10 positions agree with TRBD1. The sequencing here drew on peripheral blood, taken from a patient treated with radiotherapy plus ipilimumab. The CDR3: CASSQTGGVGGANVLTF. The CDR3 DNA follows: TGTGCCAGCAGCCAGACAGGGGGCGTGGGTGGGGCCAACGTCCTGACTTTC. The full variable domain, in which reference TRBV28 and TRBJ2-6 provide the parts outside the CDR3, is DVKVTQSSRYLVKRTGEKVFLECVQDMDHENMFWYRQDPGLGLRLIYFSYDVKMKEKGDIPEGYSVSREKKERFSLILESASTNQTSMYLCASSQTGGVGGANVLTFGAGSRLTVL.